Below are 6 T cell receptor beta chains sequenced from a single sample in a study of T cell changes during pregnancy in multiple sclerosis. Assay: immunoSEQ multiplex PCR; the TCRdb copy retains only in-frame clones and omits some. The repertoire consists of roughly 67,000 clones, with approximately 91% occurring once and the leading ten covering 1.4% to 1.5%. Sequencing used peripheral blood, obtained in the second trimester of pregnancy. The receptors stem from a female donor with multiple sclerosis, enrolled in a pregnancy study.

The chain employs TRBV9 and TRBJ2-3; 8 nucleotides match TRBD2. The V gene end was trimmed by 0 bases and the J gene end by 0 bases; junction bases not matched to a gene: 12. Germline V lookup: CDR1 SGDLS, CDR2 YYNGEE. The CDR3 sequence is 19 residues long. This chain's CDR3 is CASSVGSSGGPGSTDTQYF. DNA of the CDR3: TGTGCCAGCAGCGTAGGCTCCTCGGGGGGGCCTGGAAGCACAGATACGCAGTATTTT.

This clone was detected only once. The CDR3 DNA follows: TGTGCCAGTAAGGATCTAGATAATTCACCCCTCCACTTT. Translated, it gives CASKDLDNSPLHF. The V and J genes are TRBV25-1 and TRBJ1-6, with unresolved D. Trimming stripped 9 bases from V and 5 bases from J, with 11 bases between. The germline gives CDR1 MGHDK, CDR2 SYGVNS. The CDR3 covers 13 residues.

The CDR3 sequence is CASSPGPSGYNEQFF. CDR3 sequence (DNA): TGCGCCAGCAGCCCTGGGCCTAGCGGCTACAATGAGCAGTTCTTC. The chain is built from TRBV5-1 and TRBJ2-1, with 7 bases matching TRBD2. J was trimmed by 3 bases and V by 4 bases; bases with no gene match: 7. There are 15 residues in the CDR3. The germline gives CDR1 SGHRS, CDR2 YFSETQ.

The rearrangement links TRBV5-1 to TRBJ1-1; possibly TRBD1 for D (5 bases). This CDR3 has 14 amino acids. V lost 4 bases to trimming and J lost 3 bases, with 13 bases between them. Looked up from germline, CDR1 is SGHRS and CDR2 is YFSETQ. Here the CDR3 DNA reads TGCGCCAGCAGCCGTGCATGGGGCGACACTGAAGCTTTCTTT. Translation: CASSRAWGDTEAFF.

The chain couples TRBV5-1 to TRBJ2-5; D possibly corresponds to TRBD1 (5 bases). V gave up 4 bases and J gave up 4 bases, with 14 bases separating them. Germline CDR1 and CDR2: SGHRS and YFSETQ. The CDR3 runs to 14 residues. The CDR3 DNA sequence: TGCGCCAGCAGCCTAGGACACACCGGAGAGACCCAGTACTTC. It encodes CASSLGHTGETQYF.

This chain links TRBV29-1 with TRBJ2-1, with a tentative D call TRBD1 (5 bases). CDR3 length equals 12 residues. V was clipped by 0 bases and J by 13 bases, with 13 bases between them. CDR1 and CDR2 (germline): SQVTM, ANQGSEA. CDR3 amino acids: CSVEEGRTHQFF. CDR3 DNA sequence: TGCAGCGTTGAAGAGGGGCGCACGCACCAGTTCTTC.